This TCR beta chain appears in the sequencing data of a study of blood T cell repertoires in COVID-19. Method: immunoSEQ multiplex PCR; TCRdb's copy keeps in-frame clones and lacks some. This sample has roughly 150,000 clones, with 79% found just once. In germline, CDR1 is MNHEY, CDR2 SMNVEV (reference sequence). The CDR3 spans 14 residues. Trimming removed 7 bases from V and 5 bases from J, with 15 bases in between. The chain is built from TRBV27 and TRBJ1-5; a weak D match, TRBD1 (5 bases). This clonotype originated in a woman aged 55-75 years with COVID-19, enrolled during active disease. The sequencing input was peripheral blood. Here the CDR3 reads CASTTQSGHQPQHF. The CDR3 bases are TGTGCCAGCACTACCCAGTCAGGGCATCAGCCCCAGCATTTT.